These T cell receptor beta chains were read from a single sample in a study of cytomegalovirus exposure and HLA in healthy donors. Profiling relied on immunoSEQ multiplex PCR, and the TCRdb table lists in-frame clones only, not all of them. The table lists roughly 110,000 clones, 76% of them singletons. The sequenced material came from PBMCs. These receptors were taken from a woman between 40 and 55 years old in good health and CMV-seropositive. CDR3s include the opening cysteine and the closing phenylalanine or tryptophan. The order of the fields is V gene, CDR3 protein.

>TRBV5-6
CASSPSRTGAIGYTF
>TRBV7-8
CASSSRGQDYEQYF
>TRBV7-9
CASSLVMEAGYF
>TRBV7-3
CASSLGGANNVLTF
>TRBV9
CASSVVAGRNEKLFF
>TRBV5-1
CASGPRADTQYF
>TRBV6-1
CASSSGQINGYTF
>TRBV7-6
CASSPQVSNQPQHF
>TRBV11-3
CASSFSGTGSEQYF
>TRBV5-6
CASSPLRGPIYEQYF
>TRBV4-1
CASSPILAGVIKETQYF
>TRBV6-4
CASRTLAGGPRTTDTQYF
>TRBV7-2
CASSLRGRVAGELFF
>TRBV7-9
CASRPTGNTEAFF
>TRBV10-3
CAIKRGFSYGYTF